The entry below gives a single T cell receptor beta chain sequence along with its context. This entry comes from a study of blood T cell repertoires in COVID-19. In the study overall: T cells, B-cell-depleted T cells, or PBMCs provided the cDNA or gDNA that served as material.

The length of the CDR3 is 16 residues. The ends lost 3 bases at V and 4 bases at J; junction bases unmatched: 1. Germline CDR1 is SGHDN and CDR2 is FVKESK. Authors' analysis steps: It was from reference gene primer amplification that nucleated cell counts were estimated. Data came from immunoSEQ multiplex PCR; TCRdb stores just in-frame clones and leaves some out. That table supplies the V and J calls and clone size; D and trimming were determined from the DNA. This table has about 230,000 clones, roughly 85% appearing once. The sequenced sample was peripheral blood. This chain joins TRBV14 and TRBJ2-1; 15 bases are shared with TRBD2. This clonotype originated in a man aged 40-49 years with acute or convalescent COVID-19. The DNA for the CDR3 is TGTGCCAGCAGCCAGGGACTAGCGGGGGGATACAATGAGCAGTTCTTC. Its translation: CASSQGLAGGYNEQFF.